The 5 T cell receptor beta chains in this list originate from one sample, sequenced in a study of lymphopenia after photon versus proton radiotherapy. Profiling relied on immunoSEQ multiplex PCR, and the TCRdb table lists in-frame clones only, not all of them. The sample has about 26,000 clones, approximately 89% seen once. Source: peripheral blood, taken from a patient treated with photon-based radiotherapy. The receptors were gathered from a young man with gastric cancer.

The CDR3 DNA is TGTGCCAGCTCACCAGAACAGGCGACCGTTGAAGCTTTCTTT. It codes for CASSPEQATVEAFF. The chain is built from TRBV18 and TRBJ1-1; D might be TRBD1 (5 bases). V was shortened by 2 bases and J by 7 bases, with 14 bases between the two germline ends. The germline V gene has CDR1 KGHSH and CDR2 LQKENI. The CDR3 covers 14 residues.

The chain links TRBV11-2 to TRBJ2-3; the match to TRBD1 covers 9 bases. V gave up 4 bases and J gave up 3 bases; unmatched junction bases: 2. Germline lookup yields CDR1 SGHAT and CDR2 FQNNGV. This CDR3 has 14 residues. CDR3 nucleotides: TGTGCCAGCAGCTCGGACAGGGGTACAGATACGCAGTATTTT. Translated: CASSSDRGTDTQYF.

The CDR3 region is CASSRGQGLMEPQHF. The DNA for the CDR3 is TGTGCCAGCAGCAGGGGACAGGGACTTATGGAGCCCCAGCATTTT. The chain recombines TRBV5-5 with TRBJ1-5, with 9 bases aligning to TRBD1. The germline CDR1 and CDR2 sequences are SGHKS and YYEKEE (reference sequence). There are 15 residues in the CDR3. The V and J ends lost 4 bases and 8 bases, in that order; junction bases with no gene match: 10.

V usage is TRBV29-1 and J usage is TRBJ2-7; the D gene is possibly TRBD2 (5 bases). The V gene lost 7 bases and the J gene lost 7 bases, with 23 bases spanning the gap. CDR3 length: 14 residues. Germline V gene sequence: CDR1 SQVTM, CDR2 ANQGSEA. Here the CDR3 DNA reads TGCAGCGCCCTCGGAGAGGCCCGAGGCGGGGAGCAGTACTTC. Translated, it gives CSALGEARGGEQYF.

This rearrangement joins TRBV19 to TRBJ2-3, with D perhaps TRBD1 (7 bases). The CDR3 runs to 16 residues. From germline, CDR1 is LNHDA and CDR2 SQIVND (reference sequence). With 6 bases removed from V and 3 bases from J, the gap between germline ends came to 19 bases. CDR3 in DNA: TGTGCCAGTAGGAGATCCAGGGGGGAGGTAACAGATACGCAGTATTTT. The encoded protein is CASRRSRGEVTDTQYF.